This TCR beta chain was sequenced for a study of CD4 and CD8 cells across lung adenocarcinoma regions. The CDR3 sequence is 16 residues long. Germline V lookup: CDR1 MGHRA, CDR2 YSYEKL. V trimming: 3 bases; J trimming: 12 bases; junction bases outside the gene matches: 12. One entry per CDR3 protein results from TCRdb running MiXCR on the PCR reads. The repertoire holds roughly 17,000 distinct CDR3 sequences, with around 50% as singletons. The V gene is TRBV4-1, the J gene TRBJ2-1; the match to TRBD2 covers 12 bases. Sequencing was performed on CD8+ T cells from the center of a lung tumor. This TCR was recovered from a female donor with lung adenocarcinoma. The CD4 and CD8 labels of this study may be unreliable. The CDR3 DNA reads TGCGCCAGCAGCCATGAGGGACTAGCGGGCCATCCGGGGCAGTTCTTC. Protein product: CASSHEGLAGHPGQFF.